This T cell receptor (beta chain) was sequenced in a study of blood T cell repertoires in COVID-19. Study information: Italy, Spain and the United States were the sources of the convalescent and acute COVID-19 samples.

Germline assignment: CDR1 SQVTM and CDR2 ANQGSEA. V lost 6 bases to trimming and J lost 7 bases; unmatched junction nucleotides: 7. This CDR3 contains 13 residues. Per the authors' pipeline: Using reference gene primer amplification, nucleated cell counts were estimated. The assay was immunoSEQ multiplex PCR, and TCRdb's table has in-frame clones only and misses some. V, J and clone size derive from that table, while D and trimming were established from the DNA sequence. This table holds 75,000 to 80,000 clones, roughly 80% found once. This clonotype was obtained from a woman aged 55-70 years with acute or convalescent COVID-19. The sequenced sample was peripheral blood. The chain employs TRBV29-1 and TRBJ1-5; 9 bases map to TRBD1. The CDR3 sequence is CSVGGQGGQPQHF. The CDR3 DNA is TGCAGCGTGGGGGGACAGGGAGGACAGCCCCAGCATTTT.